This T cell receptor (beta chain) was sequenced during a study of liver allograft versus peripheral blood T cells. Whole-study context: Comparisons were made between T cell receptor repertoires found in transplanted livers and those circulating in recipients' peripheral blood.

Concerning this clonotype: One base away lies a much larger clone, so this may be a sequencing read error.

CDR3 length: 13 residues. CDR1 and CDR2 (germline): SGHTA, FQGNSA. TCRdb reanalysed the reads using MiXCR and keeps one entry per CDR3 protein. The sample includes 7,000 to 9,500 distinct CDR3 sequences, approximately 17% of them seen just once. The gene calls are TRBV7-2 and TRBJ2-7, with D tentatively TRBD1 (6 bases). This sequence originates from a human patient who had a liver transplant. A share of the T cells may be of graft donor origin. CDR3: CASSLGQEYVQYF. For the CDR3, the DNA is TGTGCCAGCAGCTTAGGACAGGAATACGTGCAGTACTTC.